The 20 T cell receptor beta chains listed next were all sequenced from one sample in a study of blood T cell repertoires in COVID-19. Libraries were prepared by immunoSEQ multiplex PCR; TCRdb keeps only in-frame clonotypes and omits some of them. Here the sample spans about 200,000 clones, about 85% being singletons. The sequenced sample consisted of PBMCs or T cells enriched from blood (not recorded which). The receptors shown here come from a man aged 35 to 55 who had recovered from COVID-19.

This chain uses TRBV9 with TRBJ2-3; possibly TRBD2 for D (6 bases). CDR3 size: 13 residues. The V gene's germline CDR1 is SGDLS and CDR2 YYNGEE. Trimming took off 6 bases at V and 0 bases at J, with 8 bases between the two ends. DNA of the CDR3: TGTGCCAGCAATGGGGGGAGCACAGATACGCAGTATTTT. Translating gives CASNGGSTDTQYF.

The V gene is TRBV12-3 or TRBV12-4, the J gene TRBJ2-7; TRBD1 is a possible D gene (6 bases). CDR3 length: 13 amino acids. The ends were cut back, 6 bases at V and 3 bases at J, with 12 bases in the middle. This CDR3 is CASSPDRNYEQYF. The CDR3 nucleotides are TGTGCCAGCAGCCCAGACAGGAACTACGAGCAGTACTTC.

The V and J genes are TRBV5-1 and TRBJ2-7; TRBD1 is a possible D gene (5 bases). The CDR3 is made up of 15 amino acids. CDR1 and CDR2 (germline): SGHRS, YFSETQ. Trimming stripped 4 bases from V and 6 bases from J, with 20 bases between. The CDR3 sequence is CASSPLVGQASEQYF. The CDR3 DNA reads TGCGCCAGCAGCCCTCTGGTGGGGCAAGCCTCCGAGCAGTACTTC.

In its sample, this clone was seen a few times. The chain carries TRBV19 and TRBJ2-3, with 10 bases aligning to TRBD2. The length of the CDR3 is 14 residues. The junction had 4 bases not matched to a gene; V was cut back by 6 bases and J by 4 bases. CDR1 LNHDA and CDR2 SQIVND come from the germline V gene (reference sequence). CDR3 sequence (DNA): TGTGCCAGTAGGGCTAGCGGGAGCGCAGATACGCAGTATTTT. It is translated as CASRASGSADTQYF.

The chain joins TRBV7-9 to TRBJ2-7, with 10 bases fitting TRBD2. This CDR3 is 14 amino acids long. Germline CDR1 SEHNR, CDR2 FQNEAQ (reference sequence). V dropped 5 bases and J dropped 7; count of bases not matched to a gene: 8. The CDR3 protein is CASSPQGLAREQYF. In DNA, the CDR3 is TGTGCCAGCAGCCCTCAGGGACTAGCGAGGGAGCAGTACTTC.

For the CDR3, the DNA is TGCAGCGTGCCTGATAACGGGAGTGTTACAGATACGCAGTATTTT. Residues: CSVPDNGSVTDTQYF. The V and J genes are TRBV29-1 and TRBJ2-3, with D maybe TRBD2 (6 bases). The germline CDR1 and CDR2 sequences are SQVTM and ANQGSEA. The CDR3 totals 15 residues. V was pared by 6 bases and J by 3 bases, with 19 bases between.

This chain links TRBV27 with TRBJ2-7; D uncertain. The ends were cut back, 5 bases at V and 6 bases at J, with 11 bases in the middle. There are 12 residues in the CDR3. Germline V lookup: CDR1 MNHEY, CDR2 SMNVEV (reference sequence). The CDR3 loop is CASSVGLGEQYF. The CDR3 nucleotides read TGTGCCAGCAGTGTCGGTCTTGGCGAGCAGTACTTC.

The chain combines TRBV6-5 with TRBJ1-1; unclear D gene. The ends were cut back, 6 bases at V and 6 bases at J, with 14 bases in the middle. This CDR3 has 13 amino acids. Germline CDR1 and CDR2: MNHEY and SVGAGI. CDR3 DNA sequence: TGTGCCAGCAGCCTTAACGGGGAATCTGAAGCTTTCTTT. It codes for CASSLNGESEAFF.

This chain links TRBV3-1 (or the pseudogene TRBV3-2) with TRBJ1-3; no clear D. There are 13 residues in the CDR3. Germline CDR1 LGHDT, CDR2 YNNKEL (reference sequence). V shed 1 base and J shed 8 bases, with 9 bases lying between them. Here the CDR3 reads CASSQVAADTIYF. The CDR3 region has the DNA TGTGCCAGCAGCCAAGTAGCAGCGGACACCATATATTTT.

The rearrangement uses TRBV5-1 and TRBJ2-5, with 8 bases matching TRBD2. The germline gives CDR1 SGHRS, CDR2 YFSETQ. The length of the CDR3 is 15 residues. Trimming at V came to 4 bases and at J to 2 bases, leaving 7 bases not matched to a gene. CDR3 amino acids: CASSPQAGGQETQYF. The CDR3 nucleotides are TGCGCCAGCAGCCCCCAGGCGGGGGGACAAGAGACCCAGTACTTC.

This sequence joins TRBV7-9 and TRBJ2-7; 14 nucleotides align to TRBD2. J gave up 3 bases and V 3 bases, and 7 bases lay outside the gene matches. This CDR3 has 17 amino acids. The germline V gene has CDR1 SEHNR and CDR2 FQNEAQ (reference sequence). The CDR3 is CASSLGPGTSGSYEQYF. The CDR3 DNA is TGTGCCAGCAGCTTGGGCCCTGGGACTAGCGGGAGCTACGAGCAGTACTTC.

V usage is TRBV19 and J usage is TRBJ1-6; 10 positions match TRBD1. Germline V CDR1 and CDR2: LNHDA, SQIVND (reference sequence). The CDR3 loop spans 16 amino acids. V shed 3 bases, J shed 4 bases, and the junction held 3 bases outside the gene matches. The CDR3: CASSIRTGGYNSPLHF. Here the CDR3 DNA reads TGTGCCAGTAGTATTCGGACAGGGGGATATAATTCACCCCTCCACTTT.

J is TRBJ1-6 and V is TRBV4-1, with 8 bases aligning to TRBD1. This CDR3 spans 17 amino acids. Germline V lookup: CDR1 MGHRA, CDR2 YSYEKL. V lost 0 bases to trimming and J lost 8 bases; unmatched junction nucleotides: 9. The DNA for the CDR3 is TGCGCCAGCAGCCAAGATGGCCACAGGGGGGGTGATTCACCCCTCCACTTT. It codes for CASSQDGHRGGDSPLHF.

This clone has only a few counts. The V and J genes are TRBV7-3 and TRBJ1-1; D remains ambiguous. CDR1 is SGHTA and CDR2 is FQGTGA in the germline V gene. The V end was cut by 5 bases, the J end by 0 bases, with 7 bases between. The CDR3 is made up of 13 amino acids. CDR3: CASSPTVNTEAFF. CDR3 bases: TGTGCCAGCAGCCCAACTGTGAACACTGAAGCTTTCTTT.

The rearrangement joins TRBV19 to TRBJ2-7; D is uncertain. This CDR3 contains 12 residues. The V and J ends lost 10 bases and 3 bases respectively, with 13 bases between them. Germline CDR1 LNHDA, CDR2 SQIVND (reference sequence). For the CDR3, the DNA is TGTGCCACCTTTGCACGGGTCTACGAGCAGTACTTC. Its translation is CATFARVYEQYF.

This chain uses TRBV19 with TRBJ1-1; 11 nucleotides align to TRBD1. With 2 bases clipped from V and 7 bases from J, the junction kept 6 bases outside the gene matches. The V gene's germline CDR1 is LNHDA and CDR2 SQIVND (reference sequence). CDR3 length: 15 residues. The CDR3 DNA follows: TGTGCCAGTAGTATATTTGGGGGGACAGGGGGTGAAGCTTTCTTT. Translating it yields CASSIFGGTGGEAFF. The complete variable domain, with remaining parts taken from reference TRBV19 and TRBJ1-1, reads DGGITQSPKYLFRKEGQNVTLSCEQNLNHDAMYWYRQDPGQGLRLIYYSQIVNDFQKGDIAEGYSVSREKKESFPLTVTSAQKNPTAFYLCASSIFGGTGGEAFFGQGTRLTVV.

This clone was observed a handful of times. The CDR3 region is CASSSSDRDTGELFF. DNA for the CDR3: TGTGCCAGCAGTTCTAGCGATCGGGACACCGGGGAGCTGTTTTTT. This chain links TRBV4-2 with TRBJ2-2; TRBD2 might be the D (6 bases). The CDR3 covers 15 residues. Germline-derived CDR1 and CDR2 are LGHNA and YNFKEQ. Trimming removed 6 bases from V and 3 bases from J, with 14 bases in between.

The CDR3 sequence is CASSPPMSTGELFF. CDR3 DNA sequence: TGTGCCAGCTCACCACCGATGAGTACCGGGGAGCTGTTTTTT. This sequence joins TRBV18 and TRBJ2-2; D is unresolved. The germline V gene encodes CDR1 KGHSH and CDR2 LQKENI. Trimming removed 0 bases from V and 5 bases from J, with 7 bases in between. The CDR3 spans 14 residues.

This sequence joins TRBV6-1 and TRBJ2-7; possible D gene TRBD1, 6 bases. V lost 2 bases to trimming and J lost 4 bases, with 12 bases between them. Germline V lookup: CDR1 MNHNS, CDR2 SASEGT. The CDR3 totals 14 residues. The CDR3 region is CASSENRVGYEQYF. The CDR3 nucleotides read TGTGCCAGCAGTGAAAACAGGGTCGGGTACGAGCAGTACTTC.

This clone appeared once. The chain's CDR3 is CASSPRGTGGANVLTF. The CDR3 coding sequence is TGCGCCAGCAGCCCGCGGGGGACTGGAGGGGCCAACGTCCTGACTTTC. This chain connects TRBV5-1 to TRBJ2-6; TRBD2 matches 7 bases. The CDR3 is 16 amino acids. The germline V gene encodes CDR1 SGHRS and CDR2 YFSETQ. The V gene end was trimmed by 4 bases and the J gene end by 4 bases; junction bases not matched to a gene: 8.